This T cell receptor (beta chain) was captured in a study of cytomegalovirus exposure and HLA in healthy donors. As concerns this clone: Its antigen remains unknown.

This CDR3 is built from 16 residues. V trimming: 4 bases; J trimming: 3 bases; junction bases outside the gene matches: 9. CDR1 is SGHKS and CDR2 is YYEKEE in the germline V gene (reference sequence). PCR involved 60 Vbeta and 13 Jbeta primers. The table came from immunoSEQ multiplex PCR; TCRdb's copy has only in-frame clones and leaves some out. There are under 130,000 clones in the sample; around 79% occur only once, and over 4% lies in the top ten. Study results and caveats: Most likely, a cluster of highly shared sequence variants arose as a sequencing artifact. Later analysis identified a missense DCLRE1C variant that was linked to TCR beta V- and J-gene trimming. Common viral pathogens (according to a later analysis) appeared linked to several of the most significant clusters.

This TCR derives from a man aged 45-65 years in good health and CMV-seropositive. Specimen: PBMCs. The chain carries TRBV5-5 and TRBJ2-3, with TRBD1 identical over 9 bases. In nucleotides, the CDR3 is TGTGCCAGCAGCCCACAACCGGGACAGGGAACAGATACGCAGTATTTT. Translated, it gives CASSPQPGQGTDTQYF.